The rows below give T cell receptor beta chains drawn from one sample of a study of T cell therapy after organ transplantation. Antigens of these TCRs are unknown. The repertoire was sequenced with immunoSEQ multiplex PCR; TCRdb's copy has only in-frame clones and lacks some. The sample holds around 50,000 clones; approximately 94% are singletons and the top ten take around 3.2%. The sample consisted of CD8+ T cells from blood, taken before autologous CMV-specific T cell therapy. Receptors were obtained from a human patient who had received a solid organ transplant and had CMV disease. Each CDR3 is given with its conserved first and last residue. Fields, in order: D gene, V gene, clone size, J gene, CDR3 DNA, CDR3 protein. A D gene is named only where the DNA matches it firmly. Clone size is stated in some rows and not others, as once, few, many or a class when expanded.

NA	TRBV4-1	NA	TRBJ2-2	TGCGCCAGCAGCCCAACAACCGGGGAGCTGTTTTTT	CASSPTTGELFF
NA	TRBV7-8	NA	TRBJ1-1	TGTGCCAGCAGCTTCAGGGTTGGGGCGAACACTGAAGCTTTCTTT	CASSFRVGANTEAFF
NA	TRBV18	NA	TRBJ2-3	TGTGCCAGCTCTTACCGGGGGCAGAACACAGATACGCAGTATTTT	CASSYRGQNTDTQYF
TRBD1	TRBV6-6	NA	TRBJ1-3	TGTGCCAGCAGTTGGGACAGCTCTGGAAACACCATATATTTT	CASSWDSSGNTIYF
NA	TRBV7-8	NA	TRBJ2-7	TGTGCCAGCAGCTTAAGGCTCTCCTACGAGCAGTACTTC	CASSLRLSYEQYF
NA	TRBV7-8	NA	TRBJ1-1	TGTGCCAGCAGCTTAGGACACAACACTGAAGCTTTCTTT	CASSLGHNTEAFF
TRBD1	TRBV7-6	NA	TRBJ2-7	TGTGCCAGCAGCTCGGGGACAGGGGCAGGCGAGCAGTACTTC	CASSSGTGAGEQYF
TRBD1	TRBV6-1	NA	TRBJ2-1	TGTGCCAGCAGTGAGGAGGGGACAGGCGTCACCTACAATGAGCAGTTCTTC	CASSEEGTGVTYNEQFF
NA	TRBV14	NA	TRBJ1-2	TGTGCCAGCAGCCAAGAGGAGGAGGGACCGGAAAACTATGGCTACACCTTC	CASSQEEEGPENYGYTF
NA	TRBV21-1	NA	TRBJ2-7	TGTGCCAGCACCCACTCAGAGGGCTTTGGCTACGAGCAGTACTTC	CASTHSEGFGYEQYF
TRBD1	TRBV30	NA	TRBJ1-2	TGTGCCTGGAGTGTAATGTCTACAGGGGACACTTTCGGCTACACCTTC	CAWSVMSTGDTFGYTF
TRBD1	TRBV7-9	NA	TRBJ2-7	TGTGCCAGCAGCTTAGGGACAGGGTACGAGCAGTACTTC	CASSLGTGYEQYF
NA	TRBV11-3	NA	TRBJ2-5	TGTGCCAGCAGCCCGGGAGAGGGGCGCCGGGAAGAGACCCAGTACTTC	CASSPGEGRREETQYF
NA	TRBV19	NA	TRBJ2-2	TGTGCCAGTACGGAATGGGACACCGGGGAGCTGTTTTTT	CASTEWDTGELFF
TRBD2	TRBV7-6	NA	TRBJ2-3	TGTGCCAGCAGCCCCTCGGGACTAGCACAAAGCACAGATACGCAGTATTTT	CASSPSGLAQSTDTQYF
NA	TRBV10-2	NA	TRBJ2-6	TGCGCCAGCAGTGTCCAGGACACACTGCCCGGGGCCAACGTCCTGACTTTC	CASSVQDTLPGANVLTF
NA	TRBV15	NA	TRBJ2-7	TGTGCCACCAGCAGAGGTCTCGCGGACGAGCAGTACTTC	CATSRGLADEQYF
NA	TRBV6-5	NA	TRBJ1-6	TGTGCCAGCAGTGGTGGCAATAACTATAATTCACCCCTCCACTTT	CASSGGNNYNSPLHF
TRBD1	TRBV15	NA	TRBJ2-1	TGTGCCACCAGCGCCCAGGGGGTACGGGGCGAGCAGTTCTTC	CATSAQGVRGEQFF
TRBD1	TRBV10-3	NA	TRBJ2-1	TGTGCCATCAGTGGAGGCGGACAGGGAATATACCAGCGAGGGAATGAGCAGTTCTTC	CAISGGGQGIYQRGNEQFF
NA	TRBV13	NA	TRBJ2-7	TGTGCCAGCAGCCCAGGGCAGCCGCCCTACGAGCAGTACTTC	CASSPGQPPYEQYF
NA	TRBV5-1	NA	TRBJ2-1	TGCGCCAGCAGCCCCTTGCCTAGCGACACCTTGTGGGAGCAGTTCTTC	CASSPLPSDTLWEQFF
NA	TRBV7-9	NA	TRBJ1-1	TGTGCCTGGGGGAAATCAAGGGGAGAGTTGAACACTGAAGCTTTCTTT	CAWGKSRGELNTEAFF
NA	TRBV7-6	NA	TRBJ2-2	TGTGCCAGCAGCCCCAGGGGAGGGGATGTGGCCGGGGAGCTGTTTTTT	CASSPRGGDVAGELFF
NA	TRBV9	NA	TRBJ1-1	TGTGCCAGCAGCGCCTTGGACAGTGTCAACACTGAAGCTTTCTTT	CASSALDSVNTEAFF
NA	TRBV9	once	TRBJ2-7	TGTGCCAGCAGCGTGTGGAAGGGGTCCGAGCAGTACTTC	CASSVWKGSEQYF
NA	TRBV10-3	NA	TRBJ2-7	TGTGCCATCAGCCCGGCCAAGTCCTACGAGCAGTACTTC	CAISPAKSYEQYF
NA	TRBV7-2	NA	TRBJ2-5	TGTGCCAGCAGCTCCGGGACCAGGGAGACCCAGTACTTC	CASSSGTRETQYF
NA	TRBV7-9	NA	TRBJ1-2	TGTGCCAGCAGCATGGGCACCGGAGGGCCCTATGGCTACACCTTC	CASSMGTGGPYGYTF
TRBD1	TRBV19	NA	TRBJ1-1	TGTGCCAGTAGTGTCCGACAGGGGGCGAACACTGAAGCTTTCTTT	CASSVRQGANTEAFF
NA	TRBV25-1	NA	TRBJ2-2	TGTGCCAGCAGTGAATCAAGGGGTTCGTACACCGGGGAGCTGTTTTTT	CASSESRGSYTGELFF
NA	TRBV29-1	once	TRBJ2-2	TGCAGCGTTAGGCCAGAGAACACCGGGGAGCTGTTTTTT	CSVRPENTGELFF
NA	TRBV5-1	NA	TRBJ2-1	TGCGCCAGCAGCTTGGCCCAAGGACCACCTACCTACAATGAGCAGTTCTTC	CASSLAQGPPTYNEQFF
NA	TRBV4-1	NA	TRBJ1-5	TGCGCCAGCAGCCAAGGCAGGGGATACAATCAGCCCCAGCATTTT	CASSQGRGYNQPQHF
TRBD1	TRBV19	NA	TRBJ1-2	TGTGCCAGTAGTATGACGGGACAGGGGCATTATGGCTACACCTTC	CASSMTGQGHYGYTF
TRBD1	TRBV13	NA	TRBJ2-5	TGTGCCAGCAGCTTAGGCTGGACAGGGGAAGAGACCCAGTACTTC	CASSLGWTGEETQYF
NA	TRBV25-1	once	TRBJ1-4	TGTGCCAGCAGACCGTTCTCCGCGGCGGGGGATGAAAAACTGTTTTTT	CASRPFSAAGDEKLFF
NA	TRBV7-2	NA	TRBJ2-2	TGTGCCAGCAGTTTCCACCCAGACGGGGGCGGGGAGCTGTTTTTT	CASSFHPDGGGELFF
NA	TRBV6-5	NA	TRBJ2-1	TGTGCCAGCAGTTATGGGCTCAATGAGCAGTTCTTC	CASSYGLNEQFF
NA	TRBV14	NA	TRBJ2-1	TGTGCCAGCAGCCAAGAGAGTTGGGGGGCACTAGCGAGACTATACAATGAGCAGTTCTTC	CASSQESWGALARLYNEQFF
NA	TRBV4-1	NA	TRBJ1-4	TGCGCCAGCAGCCTCAGACCGGGAGGGGAAAAACTGTTTTTT	CASSLRPGGEKLFF
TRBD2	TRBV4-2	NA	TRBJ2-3	TGTGCCAGCAGCCAAGATCTAGCGGGGGGGACAGATACGCAGTATTTT	CASSQDLAGGTDTQYF
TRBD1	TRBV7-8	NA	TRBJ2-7	TGTGCCAGCAGCTCCGGACAGGGGGTTCACGAGCAGTACTTC	CASSSGQGVHEQYF
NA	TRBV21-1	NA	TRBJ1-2	TGTGCCAGCAGCGGTTCAGGGTTTCAAGGCTACACCTTC	CASSGSGFQGYTF
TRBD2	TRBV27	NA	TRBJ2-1	TGTGCCAGCACCCTAGGAGCGGGGGCAAGGTCCTACAATGAGCAGTTCTTC	CASTLGAGARSYNEQFF
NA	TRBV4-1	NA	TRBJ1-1	TGCGCCAGCAGCCAAGCTTCGGGACACATGAACACTGAAGCTTTCTTT	CASSQASGHMNTEAFF
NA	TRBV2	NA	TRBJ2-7	TGTGCCAGCAGAGGGGGGGGCGGATACGAGCAGTACTTC	CASRGGGGYEQYF
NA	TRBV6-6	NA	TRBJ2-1	TGTGCCAGCAGTTCGGCAGGGGACAACAATGAGCAGTTCTTC	CASSSAGDNNEQFF
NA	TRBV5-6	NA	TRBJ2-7	TGTGCCAGCAGCTTAGCGGGACAGACCTACGAGCAGTACTTC	CASSLAGQTYEQYF
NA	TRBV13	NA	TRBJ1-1	TGTGCCAGCAGCCTCAACCCGACAGGCGACACTGAAGCTTTCTTT	CASSLNPTGDTEAFF
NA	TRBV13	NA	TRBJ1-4	TGTGCCAGCAGCCCGGGGACTCAAGAAAAACTGTTTTTT	CASSPGTQEKLFF